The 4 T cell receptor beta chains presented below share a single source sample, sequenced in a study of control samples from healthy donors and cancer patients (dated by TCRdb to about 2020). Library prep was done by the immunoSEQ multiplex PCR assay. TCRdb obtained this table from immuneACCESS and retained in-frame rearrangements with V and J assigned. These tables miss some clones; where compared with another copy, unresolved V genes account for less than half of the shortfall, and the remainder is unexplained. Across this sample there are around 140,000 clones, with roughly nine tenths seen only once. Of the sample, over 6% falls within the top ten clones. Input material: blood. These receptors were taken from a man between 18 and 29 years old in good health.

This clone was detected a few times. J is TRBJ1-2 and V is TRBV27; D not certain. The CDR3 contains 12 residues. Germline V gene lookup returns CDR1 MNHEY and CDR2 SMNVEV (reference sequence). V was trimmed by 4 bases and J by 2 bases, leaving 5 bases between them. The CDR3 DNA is TGTGCCAGCAGTTCGGGGAACTATGGCTACACCTTC. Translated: CASSSGNYGYTF.

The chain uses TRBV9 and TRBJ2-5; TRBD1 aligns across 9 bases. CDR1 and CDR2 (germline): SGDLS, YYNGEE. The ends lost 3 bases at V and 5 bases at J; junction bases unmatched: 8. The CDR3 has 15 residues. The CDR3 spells CASSDRDRERETQYF. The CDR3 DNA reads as TGTGCCAGCAGCGACCGGGACAGGGAGAGGGAGACCCAGTACTTC.

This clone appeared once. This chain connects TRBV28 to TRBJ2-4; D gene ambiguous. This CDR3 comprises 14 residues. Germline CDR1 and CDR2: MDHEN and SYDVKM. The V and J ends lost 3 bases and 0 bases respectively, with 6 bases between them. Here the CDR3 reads CASSLELAKNIQYF. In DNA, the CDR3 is TGTGCCAGCAGTTTGGAACTAGCCAAAAACATTCAGTACTTC.

CDR3 DNA sequence: TGTGCCAGCAGCCCGACAGGGACCTCTGGAAACACCATATATTTT. Encoded protein: CASSPTGTSGNTIYF. This chain links TRBV7-2 with TRBJ1-3; 7 nucleotides align to TRBD1. The germline V gene has CDR1 SGHTA and CDR2 FQGNSA. The CDR3 is made up of 15 amino acids. V was pared by 5 bases and J by 0 bases, with 4 bases of the junction left unmatched.